The 8 T cell receptor beta chains in this list originate from one sample, sequenced in a study of OX40 agonist ivuxolimab in advanced cancers. Only in-frame clones appear in the TCRdb table, and some are missing; sequencing was by immunoSEQ multiplex PCR. The profile covers tens of thousands of clones, with over 65% appearing a single time and about a fifth taken by the ten largest. The material sequenced was CD4+ or CD8+ T cells sorted from blood, taken in a trial of the OX40 agonist ivuxolimab. The receptors stem from an adult with an advanced solid tumor such as melanoma, head and neck, liver or kidney cancer.

A note on this clone: The junction and the germline gene differ at one end; a read error may be behind it. This chain uses TRBV13 with TRBJ2-7, with D perhaps matching TRBD1 (5 bases). In germline, CDR1 is PRHDT, CDR2 FYEKMQ (reference sequence). The CDR3 has 14 amino acids. CDR3: CASSLGRGSYEQYF. The DNA for the CDR3 is TGTGCCAGCAGCCTAGGAAGGGGTTCCTACGAGCAGTACTTC.

The chain joins TRBV7-9 to TRBJ1-3; maybe TRBD1 (5 bases). Trimming pared 0 bases from V and 0 bases from J, leaving 9 bases between. There are 16 residues in the CDR3. In germline, CDR1 is SEHNR, CDR2 FQNEAQ (reference sequence). The CDR3 DNA is TGTGCCAGCAGCTTAGCCCGGGGCCCCTCTGGAAACACCATATATTTT. Protein: CASSLARGPSGNTIYF.

The chain is built from TRBV18 and TRBJ1-1, with 7 bases identical to TRBD1. This CDR3 has 13 residues. J gave up 1 base and V 8 bases, and 4 bases lay outside the gene matches. Germline V gene data show CDR1 as KGHSH and CDR2 as LQKENI. CDR3 DNA sequence: TGTGCCAGCCTCGACAGGGCGAACACTGAAGCTTTCTTT. Protein sequence: CASLDRANTEAFF.

The chain combines TRBV7-2 with TRBJ1-2; D remains unclear. Looked up from germline, CDR1 is SGHTA and CDR2 is FQGNSA. Trimming cost V 5 bases and J 3 bases, with 10 bases left between them. This CDR3 comprises 13 residues. In DNA form, the CDR3 reads TGTGCCAGCAGCCCCCAGTCCTACTATGGCTACACCTTC. Amino acids: CASSPQSYYGYTF.

By sample share, this clone is medium-sized. The CDR3 protein is CAISESEVRGYEQYF. In nucleotides, the CDR3 is TGTGCCATCAGTGAGTCGGAGGTCCGGGGGTACGAGCAGTACTTC. V and J are TRBV10-3 and TRBJ2-7, with D possibly being TRBD2 (6 bases). The ends were cut back, 0 bases at V and 4 bases at J, with 13 bases in the middle. The CDR3 totals 15 residues. Germline V gene lookup returns CDR1 ENHRY and CDR2 SYGVKD.

J is TRBJ2-2 and V is TRBV4-3; D might be TRBD1 (6 bases). This CDR3 region has 19 residues. CDR1 is LGHNA and CDR2 is YSLEER in the germline V gene. Deletions cut 0 bases from V and 0 bases from J, with 17 bases between. Here the CDR3 DNA reads TGCGCCAGCAGCCAAGAAACTTCGGCCTGGACAGCGAACACCGGGGAGCTGTTTTTT. It is translated as CASSQETSAWTANTGELFF.

CDR3 residues: CASSSDEFRGETQYF. The CDR3 DNA reads as TGTGCCAGCAGCTCCGATGAGTTCAGGGGGGAGACCCAGTACTTC. The V call is TRBV7-9, the J call TRBJ2-5; TRBD1 aligns across 7 bases. Germline V gene lookup returns CDR1 SEHNR and CDR2 FQNEAQ (reference sequence). The trim removed 4 bases at V and 5 bases at J, leaving 10 bases unmatched. This CDR3 has 15 amino acids.

The gene calls are TRBV5-4 and TRBJ1-1, with D maybe TRBD1 (5 bases). The CDR3 has 14 amino acids. CDR1 is SGHNT and CDR2 is YYREEE in the germline V gene (reference sequence). Trimming left V 3 bases short and J 3 bases short, with 12 bases between. CDR3 in amino acids: CASSWDGSDTEAFF. In DNA form, the CDR3 reads TGTGCCAGCAGCTGGGACGGGTCGGACACTGAAGCTTTCTTT.